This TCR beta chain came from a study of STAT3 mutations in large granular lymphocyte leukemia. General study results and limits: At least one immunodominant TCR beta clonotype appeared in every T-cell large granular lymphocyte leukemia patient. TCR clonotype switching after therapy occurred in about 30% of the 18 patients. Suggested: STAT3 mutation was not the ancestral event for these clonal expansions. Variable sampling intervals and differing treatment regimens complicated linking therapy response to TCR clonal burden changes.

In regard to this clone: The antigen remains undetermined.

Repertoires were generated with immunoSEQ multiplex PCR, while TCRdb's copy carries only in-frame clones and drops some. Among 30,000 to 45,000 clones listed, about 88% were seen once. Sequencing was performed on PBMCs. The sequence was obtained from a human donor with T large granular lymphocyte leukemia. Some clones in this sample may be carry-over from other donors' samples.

This CDR3 is CASSLFSDPNTEAFF. CDR3 nucleotides: TGCGCCAGCAGCTTGTTTTCAGATCCGAACACTGAAGCTTTCTTT. The genes are TRBV5-1 and TRBJ1-1; no clear D. Germline CDR1 and CDR2: SGHRS and YFSETQ. V lost 1 base and J lost 1, with 11 bases in between. The CDR3 is made up of 15 amino acids.